Below, 3 T cell receptor beta chains from the same sample are listed, as sequenced in a study of T cell repertoires in cytomegalovirus infection. TCRdb re-called the reads through MiXCR, storing one row per CDR3 protein. The sample lists 350,000 to 500,000 distinct CDR3 sequences; around 32% were seen once. The specimen was PBMCs. The receptors shown here come from a human donor in good health (CMV status not recorded). Some clones in this sample may be carry-over from other donors' samples.

A word on this clonotype: Sequence at one end of the junction differs from germline and may be a read error. The chain combines TRBV12-3 or TRBV12-4 with TRBJ2-5; maybe TRBD2 (7 bases). This CDR3 region has 13 residues. CDR3 bases: TGTGCCAGCAGTCCGGGGGGCCAAAATACCCATTACTTC. Translating gives CASSPGGQNTHYF.

This clonotype was picked up a small number of times. V gene TRBV5-4 combines with J gene TRBJ1-4; D gene ambiguous. This CDR3 is built from 15 residues. Germline V lookup: CDR1 SGHNT, CDR2 YYREEE (reference sequence). Trimming removed 0 bases from V and 3 bases from J, with 9 bases in between. CDR3: CASSLDLTANEKLFF. CDR3 sequence (DNA): TGTGCCAGCAGCTTGGATCTAACTGCTAATGAAAAACTGTTTTTT.

Remarks on this clonotype: A much larger clone lies one base from this, so it may be a read error. The chain is built from TRBV25-1 and TRBJ2-2; 9 bases line up with TRBD2. In germline, CDR1 is MGHDK, CDR2 SYGVNS. The CDR3 sequence is 17 residues long. CDR3 DNA sequence: TGTGCCAGCAGTGATTTAGCGGGGGCTTCGAACACCGGGGAGATGTTTTTT. Translating gives CASSDLAGASNTGEMFF.